This TCR beta chain was profiled in a study of blood T cell repertoires in COVID-19. Across the whole study: The origin of the acute and convalescent COVID-19 samples was the United States, Italy and Spain.

The repertoire was sequenced with immunoSEQ multiplex PCR; TCRdb's copy has only in-frame clones and lacks some. The sample records 150,000 to 200,000 clones, around 79% being singletons. Trimming took off 6 bases at V and 4 bases at J, with 14 bases between the two ends. CDR1 is MNHEY, CDR2 SMNVEV, per germline (reference sequence). CDR3 length: 14 residues. Sample: peripheral blood. The receptor comes from a woman aged 40 to 50 with COVID-19, enrolled during active disease. The rearrangement links TRBV27 to TRBJ2-3; possible D gene TRBD2, 6 bases. CDR3: CASSSTSWADTQYF. DNA for the CDR3: TGTGCCAGCAGCTCTACTAGCTGGGCAGATACGCAGTATTTT.